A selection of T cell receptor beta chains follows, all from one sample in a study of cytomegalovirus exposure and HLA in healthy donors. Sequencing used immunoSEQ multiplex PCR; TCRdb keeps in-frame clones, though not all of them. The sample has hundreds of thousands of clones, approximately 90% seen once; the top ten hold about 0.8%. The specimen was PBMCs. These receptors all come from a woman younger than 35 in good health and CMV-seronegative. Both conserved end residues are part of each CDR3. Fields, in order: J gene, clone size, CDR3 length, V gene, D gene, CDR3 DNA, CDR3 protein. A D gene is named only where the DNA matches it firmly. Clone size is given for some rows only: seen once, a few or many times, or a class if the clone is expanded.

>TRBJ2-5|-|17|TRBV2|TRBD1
TGTGCCAGCAGATTACGTCAGGACAGGGGGGAGGGAGAGACCCAGTACTTC
CASRLRQDRGEGETQYF
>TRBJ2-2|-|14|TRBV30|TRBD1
TGTGCCTGGAGTGGACAGGGGGCGGTAGGGGAGCTGTTTTTT
CAWSGQGAVGELFF
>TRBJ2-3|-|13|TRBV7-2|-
TGTGCCAGCAGCCAACAGCAAACAGATACGCAGTATTTT
CASSQQQTDTQYF
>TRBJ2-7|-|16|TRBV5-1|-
TGCGCCAGCAGCTTGTCTAGTGTGATGAGCTCCTACGAGCAGTACTTC
CASSLSSVMSSYEQYF
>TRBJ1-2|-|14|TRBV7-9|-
TGTGCCAGCAGCCCCCTCCGGGGGGACGTTGGCTACACCTTC
CASSPLRGDVGYTF
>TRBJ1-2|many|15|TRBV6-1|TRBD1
TGTGCCAGCAGTGAAGTGTGGACAGGGAACTATGGCTACACCTTC
CASSEVWTGNYGYTF
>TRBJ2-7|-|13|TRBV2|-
TGTGCCAGCAGTGGGACAGAATCCTACGAGCAGTACTTC
CASSGTESYEQYF
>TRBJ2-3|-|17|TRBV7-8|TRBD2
TGTGCCAGCAGCTTAAGGCGGGGGGCCCTGAGCACAGATACGCAGTATTTT
CASSLRRGALSTDTQYF
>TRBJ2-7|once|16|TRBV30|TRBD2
TGTGCCTGGAGTCCCCGTTGGACTAGCGGGGACCTCGAGCAGTACTTC
CAWSPRWTSGDLEQYF
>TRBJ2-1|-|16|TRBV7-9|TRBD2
TGTGCCAGCAGCCTCACGCTAGCGGGGGGATACAATGAGCAGTTCTTC
CASSLTLAGGYNEQFF
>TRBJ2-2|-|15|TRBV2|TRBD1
TGTGCCAGCAGTGAGCAGGGGGCGAACACCGGGGAGCTGTTTTTT
CASSEQGANTGELFF
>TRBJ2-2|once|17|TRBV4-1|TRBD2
TGCGCCAGCAGCCAAGTTGTCCCCAGCGGGAGTCTACGGGAGCTGTTTTTT
CASSQVVPSGSLRELFF
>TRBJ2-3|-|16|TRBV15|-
TGTGCCACCAGCAGAGATCTGGGGGGAGGTCGACAAGCGCAGTATTTT
CATSRDLGGGRQAQYF
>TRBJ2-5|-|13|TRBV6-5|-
TGTGCCAGCAGCCAGGGGTATTTAGAGACCCAGTACTTC
CASSQGYLETQYF
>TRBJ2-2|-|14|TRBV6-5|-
TGTGCCAGCAGTTCCAGTTTAAACACCGGGGAGCTGTTTTTT
CASSSSLNTGELFF
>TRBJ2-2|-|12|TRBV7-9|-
TGTGCCAGCAGCCTGCGATATGGGGAGCTGTTTTTT
CASSLRYGELFF
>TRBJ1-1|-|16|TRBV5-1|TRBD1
TGCGCCAGCAGCTTACGGGACAGGGGGAATGGCACTGAAGCTTTCTTT
CASSLRDRGNGTEAFF
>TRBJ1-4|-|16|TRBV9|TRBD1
TGTGCCAGCAGCGTAAAACAGGGGACGGCTAATGAAAAACTGTTTTTT
CASSVKQGTANEKLFF